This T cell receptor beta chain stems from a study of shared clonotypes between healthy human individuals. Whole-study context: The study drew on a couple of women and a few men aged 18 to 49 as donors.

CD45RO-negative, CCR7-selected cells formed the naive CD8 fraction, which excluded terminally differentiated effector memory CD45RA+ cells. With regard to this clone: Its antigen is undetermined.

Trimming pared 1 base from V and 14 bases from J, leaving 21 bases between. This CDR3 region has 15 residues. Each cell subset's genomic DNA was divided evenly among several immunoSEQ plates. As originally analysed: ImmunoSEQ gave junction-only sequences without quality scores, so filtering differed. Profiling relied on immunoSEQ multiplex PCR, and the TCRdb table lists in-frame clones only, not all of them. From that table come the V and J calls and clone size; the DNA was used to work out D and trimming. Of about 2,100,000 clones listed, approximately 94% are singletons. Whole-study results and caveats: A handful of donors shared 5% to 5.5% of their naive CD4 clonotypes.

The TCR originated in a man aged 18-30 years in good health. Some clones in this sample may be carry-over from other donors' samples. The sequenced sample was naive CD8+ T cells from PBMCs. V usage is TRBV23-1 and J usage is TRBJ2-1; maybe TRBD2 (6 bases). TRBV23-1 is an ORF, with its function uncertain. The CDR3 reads CASSQLAARLALEFF. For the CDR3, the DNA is TGCGCCAGCAGTCAATTGGCCGCGAGGCTAGCGTTAGAGTTCTTC.